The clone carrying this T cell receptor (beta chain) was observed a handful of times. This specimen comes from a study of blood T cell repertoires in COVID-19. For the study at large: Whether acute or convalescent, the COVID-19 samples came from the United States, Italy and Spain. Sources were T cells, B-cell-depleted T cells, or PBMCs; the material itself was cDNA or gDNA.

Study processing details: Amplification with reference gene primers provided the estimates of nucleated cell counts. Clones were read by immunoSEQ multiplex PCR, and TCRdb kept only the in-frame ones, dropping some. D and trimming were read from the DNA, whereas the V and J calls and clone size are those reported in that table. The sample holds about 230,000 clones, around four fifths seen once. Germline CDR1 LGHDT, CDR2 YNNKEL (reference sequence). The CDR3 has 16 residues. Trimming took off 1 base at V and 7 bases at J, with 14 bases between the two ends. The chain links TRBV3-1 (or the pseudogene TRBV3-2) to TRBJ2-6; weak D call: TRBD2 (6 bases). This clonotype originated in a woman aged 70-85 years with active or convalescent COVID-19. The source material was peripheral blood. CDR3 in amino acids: CASSQVGSGGANVLTF. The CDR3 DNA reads TGTGCCAGCAGCCAAGTGGGTTCCGGGGGTGCCAACGTCCTGACTTTC.